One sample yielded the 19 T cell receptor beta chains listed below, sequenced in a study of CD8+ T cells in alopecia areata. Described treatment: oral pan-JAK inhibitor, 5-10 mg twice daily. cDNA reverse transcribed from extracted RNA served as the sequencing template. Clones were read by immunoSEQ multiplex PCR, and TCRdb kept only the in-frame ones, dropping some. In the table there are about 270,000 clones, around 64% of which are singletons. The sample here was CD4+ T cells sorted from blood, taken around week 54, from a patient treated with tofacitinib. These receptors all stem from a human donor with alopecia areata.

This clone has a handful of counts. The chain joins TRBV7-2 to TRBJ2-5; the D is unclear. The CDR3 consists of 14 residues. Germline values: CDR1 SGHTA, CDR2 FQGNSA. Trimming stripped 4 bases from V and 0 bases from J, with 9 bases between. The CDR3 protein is CASSYATNQETQYF. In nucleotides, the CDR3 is TGTGCCAGCAGCTACGCCACCAACCAAGAGACCCAGTACTTC.

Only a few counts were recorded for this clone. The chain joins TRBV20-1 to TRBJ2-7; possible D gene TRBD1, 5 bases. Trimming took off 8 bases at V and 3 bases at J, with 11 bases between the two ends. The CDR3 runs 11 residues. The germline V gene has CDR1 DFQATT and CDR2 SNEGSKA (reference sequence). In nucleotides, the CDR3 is TGCAGTACGACAGAGTACTACGAGCAGTACTTC. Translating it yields CSTTEYYEQYF.

CDR3 amino acids: CASSLETGFTEAFF. The CDR3 DNA is TGTGCCAGCAGCTTAGAGACAGGGTTCACTGAAGCTTTCTTT. The rearrangement joins TRBV7-8 to TRBJ1-1; 7 bases align to TRBD1. CDR3 length: 14 amino acids. V lost 1 base to trimming and J lost 4 bases; unmatched junction nucleotides: 3. Germline V gene lookup returns CDR1 SGHVS and CDR2 FQNEAQ.

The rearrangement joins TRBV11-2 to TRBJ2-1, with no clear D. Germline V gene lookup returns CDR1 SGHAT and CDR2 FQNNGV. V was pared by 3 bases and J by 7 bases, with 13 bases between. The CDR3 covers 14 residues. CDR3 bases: TGTGCCAGCAGCTTCGTCCCCGGGCAGAATGAGCAGTTCTTC. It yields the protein CASSFVPGQNEQFF.

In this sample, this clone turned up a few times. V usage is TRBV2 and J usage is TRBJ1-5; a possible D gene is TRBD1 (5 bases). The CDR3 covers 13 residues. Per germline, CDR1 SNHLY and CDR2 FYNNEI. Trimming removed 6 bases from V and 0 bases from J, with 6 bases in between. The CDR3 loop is CASSRDSNQPQHF. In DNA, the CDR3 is TGTGCCAGCAGCAGGGATAGCAATCAGCCCCAGCATTTT. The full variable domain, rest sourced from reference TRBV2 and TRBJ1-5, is EPEVTQTPSHQVTQMGQEVILRCVPISNHLYFYWYRQILGQKVEFLVSFYNNEISEKSEIFDDQFSVERPDGSNFTLKIRSTKLEDSAMYFCASSRDSNQPQHFGDGTRLSIL.

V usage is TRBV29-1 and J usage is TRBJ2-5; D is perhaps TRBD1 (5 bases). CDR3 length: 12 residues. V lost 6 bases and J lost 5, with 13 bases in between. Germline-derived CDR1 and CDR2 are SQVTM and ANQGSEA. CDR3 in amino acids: CSVCRVGETQYF. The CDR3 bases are TGCAGCGTGTGCAGGGTAGGGGAGACCCAGTACTTC.

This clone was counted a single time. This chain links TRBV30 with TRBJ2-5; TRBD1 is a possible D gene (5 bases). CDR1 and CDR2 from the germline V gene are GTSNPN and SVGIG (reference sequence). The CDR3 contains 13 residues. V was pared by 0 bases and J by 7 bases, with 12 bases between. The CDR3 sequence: CAWSVRQQRTQYF. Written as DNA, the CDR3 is TGTGCCTGGAGTGTTAGACAGCAAAGGACCCAGTACTTC.

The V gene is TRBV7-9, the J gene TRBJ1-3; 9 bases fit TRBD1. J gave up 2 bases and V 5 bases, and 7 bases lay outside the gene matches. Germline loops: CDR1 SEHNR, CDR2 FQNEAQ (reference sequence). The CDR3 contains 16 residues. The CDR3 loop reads CASSDDRGTTGNTIYF. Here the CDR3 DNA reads TGTGCCAGCAGCGATGACAGGGGGACTACTGGAAACACCATATATTTT.

CDR3 DNA sequence: TGTGCCAGCAGCCAAACGGGCGAATCACCCCTCCACTTT. Protein product: CASSQTGESPLHF. The chain is built from TRBV14 and TRBJ1-6; D remains unclear. Germline V CDR1 and CDR2: SGHDN, FVKESK. The CDR3 covers 13 residues. V gave up 2 bases and J gave up 10 bases, with 9 bases separating them.

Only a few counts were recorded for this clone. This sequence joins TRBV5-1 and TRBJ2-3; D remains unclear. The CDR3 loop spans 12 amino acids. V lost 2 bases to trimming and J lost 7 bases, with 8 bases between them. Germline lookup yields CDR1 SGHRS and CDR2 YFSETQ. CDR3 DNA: TGCGCCAGCAGCTTTGAAGGGAATACGCAGTATTTT. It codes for CASSFEGNTQYF.

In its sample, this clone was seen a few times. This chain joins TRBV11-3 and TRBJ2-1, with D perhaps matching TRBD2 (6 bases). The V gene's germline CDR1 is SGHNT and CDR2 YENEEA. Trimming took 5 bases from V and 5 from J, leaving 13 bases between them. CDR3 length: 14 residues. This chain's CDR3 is CASSTGTHDNEQFF. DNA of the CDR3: TGTGCCAGCAGCACCGGGACTCACGACAATGAGCAGTTCTTC.

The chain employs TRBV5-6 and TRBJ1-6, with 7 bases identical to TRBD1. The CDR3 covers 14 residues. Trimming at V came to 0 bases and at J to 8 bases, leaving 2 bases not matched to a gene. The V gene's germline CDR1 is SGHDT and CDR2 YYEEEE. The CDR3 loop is CASSLEGQYSPLHF. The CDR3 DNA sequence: TGTGCCAGCAGCTTGGAGGGACAGTATTCACCCCTCCACTTT.

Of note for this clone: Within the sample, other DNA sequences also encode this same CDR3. CDR3 loop: CSVGQQNTEAFF. CDR3 DNA: TGCAGCGTAGGACAGCAGAACACTGAAGCTTTCTTT. This sequence joins TRBV29-1 and TRBJ1-1; D is perhaps TRBD1 (6 bases). Trimming pared 6 bases from V and 1 base from J, leaving 9 bases between. Looked up from germline, CDR1 is SQVTM and CDR2 is ANQGSEA. The CDR3 contains 12 residues.

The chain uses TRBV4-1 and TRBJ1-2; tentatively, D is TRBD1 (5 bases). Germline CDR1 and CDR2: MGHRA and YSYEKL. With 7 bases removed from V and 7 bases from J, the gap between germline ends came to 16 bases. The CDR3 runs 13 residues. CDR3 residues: CASTNPGGSGYTF. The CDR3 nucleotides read TGCGCCAGCACCAATCCCGGGGGTAGTGGCTACACCTTC.

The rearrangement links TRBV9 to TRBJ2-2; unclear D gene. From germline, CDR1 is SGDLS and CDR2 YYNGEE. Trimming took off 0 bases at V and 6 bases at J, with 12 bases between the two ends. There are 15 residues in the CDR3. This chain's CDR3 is CASSVDPHRSGELFF. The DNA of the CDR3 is TGTGCCAGCAGCGTAGACCCCCATAGGTCCGGGGAGCTGTTTTTT.

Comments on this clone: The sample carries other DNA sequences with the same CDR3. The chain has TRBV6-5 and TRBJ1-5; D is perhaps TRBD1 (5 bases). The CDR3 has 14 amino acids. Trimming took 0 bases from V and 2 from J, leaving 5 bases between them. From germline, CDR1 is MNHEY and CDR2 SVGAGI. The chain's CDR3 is CASSYSGGNQPQHF. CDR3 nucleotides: TGTGCCAGCAGTTACTCGGGGGGCAATCAGCCCCAGCATTTT.

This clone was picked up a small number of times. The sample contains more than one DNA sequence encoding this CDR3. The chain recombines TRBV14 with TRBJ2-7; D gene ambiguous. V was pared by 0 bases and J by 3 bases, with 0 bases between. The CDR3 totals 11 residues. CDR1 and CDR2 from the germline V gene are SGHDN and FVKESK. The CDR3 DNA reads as TGTGCCAGCAGCCAAGACTACGAGCAGTACTTC. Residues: CASSQDYEQYF. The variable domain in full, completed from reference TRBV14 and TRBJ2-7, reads EAGVTQFPSHSVIEKGQTVTLRCDPISGHDNLYWYRRVMGKEIKFLLHFVKESKQDESGMPNNRFLAERTGGTYSTLKVQPAELEDSGVYFCASSQDYEQYFGPGTRLTVT.

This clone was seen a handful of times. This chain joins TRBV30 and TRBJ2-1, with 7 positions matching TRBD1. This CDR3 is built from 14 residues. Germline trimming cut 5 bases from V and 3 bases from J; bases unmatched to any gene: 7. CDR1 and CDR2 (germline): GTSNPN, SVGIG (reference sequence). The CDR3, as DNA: TGTGCCTGGGACGAGGGGGCCCGCTACAATGAGCAGTTCTTC. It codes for CAWDEGARYNEQFF.

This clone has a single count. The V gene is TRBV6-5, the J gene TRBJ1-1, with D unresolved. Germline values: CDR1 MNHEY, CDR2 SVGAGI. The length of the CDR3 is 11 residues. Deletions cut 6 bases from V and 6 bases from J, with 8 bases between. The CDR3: CASRGTSEAFF. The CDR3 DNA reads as TGTGCCAGCAGGGGCACGTCTGAAGCTTTCTTT.